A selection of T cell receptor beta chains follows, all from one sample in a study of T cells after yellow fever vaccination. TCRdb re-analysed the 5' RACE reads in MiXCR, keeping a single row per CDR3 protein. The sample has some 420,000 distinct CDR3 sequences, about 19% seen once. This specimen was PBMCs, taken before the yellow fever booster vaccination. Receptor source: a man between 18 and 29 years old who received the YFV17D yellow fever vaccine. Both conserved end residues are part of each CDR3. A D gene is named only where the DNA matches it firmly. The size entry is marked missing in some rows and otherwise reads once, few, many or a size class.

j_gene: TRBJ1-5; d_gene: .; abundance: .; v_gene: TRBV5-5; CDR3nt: TGTGCCAGCAGCTGGGGACTTGGCAGGGGCGGTCAGCCCCAGCATTTT; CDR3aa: CASSWGLGRGGQPQHF
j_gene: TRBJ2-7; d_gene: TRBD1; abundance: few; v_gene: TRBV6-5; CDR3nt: TGTGCCAGCAGCTACAGGGGTTTAGCCTACGAGCAGTACTTC; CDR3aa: CASSYRGLAYEQYF
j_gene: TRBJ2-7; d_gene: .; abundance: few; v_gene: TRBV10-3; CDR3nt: TGTGCCATCAGTAGTGACTACGAGCAGTACTTC; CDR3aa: CAISSDYEQYF
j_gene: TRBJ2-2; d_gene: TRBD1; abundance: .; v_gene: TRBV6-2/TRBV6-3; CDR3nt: TGTGCCAGCAGTTATTGGACAGGGAGTACCGGGGAGCTGTTTTTT; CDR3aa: CASSYWTGSTGELFF
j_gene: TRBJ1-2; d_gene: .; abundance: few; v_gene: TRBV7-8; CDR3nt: TGTGCCAGCAGCTTAGGGGGGCTAGGCTATGGCTACACCTTC; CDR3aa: CASSLGGLGYGYTF
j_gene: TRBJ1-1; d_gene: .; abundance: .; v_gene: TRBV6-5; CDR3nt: TGTGCCAGCAGTTACTCGACGGCAGCTTATGAAGCTTTCTTT; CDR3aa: CASSYSTAAYEAFF
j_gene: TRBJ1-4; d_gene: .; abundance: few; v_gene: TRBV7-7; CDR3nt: TGTGCTAGCAGCTTAGAGTTACCGGGACGCCGCAATGAAAAACTGTTTTTT; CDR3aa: CASSLELPGRRNEKLFF
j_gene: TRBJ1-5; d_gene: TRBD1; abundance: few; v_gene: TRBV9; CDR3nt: TGTGCCAGCAGCCAAACAGGGGATAGCAATCAGCCCCAGCATTTT; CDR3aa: CASSQTGDSNQPQHF
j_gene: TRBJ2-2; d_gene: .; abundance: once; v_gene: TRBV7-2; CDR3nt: TGTGCCAGCAGCTTAGCCAGGGGTCCCGGGGAGCTGTTTTTT; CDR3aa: CASSLARGPGELFF
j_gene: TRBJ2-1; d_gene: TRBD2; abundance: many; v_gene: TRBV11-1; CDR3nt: TGTGCCAGCAGCTTAACTCTAGCGGGGGACAATGAGCAGTTCTTC; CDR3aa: CASSLTLAGDNEQFF
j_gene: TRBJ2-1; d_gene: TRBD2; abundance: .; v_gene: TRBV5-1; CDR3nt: TGCGCCAGCAACTGGGCGGCTAGCGGGGGAAATGAGCAGTTCTTC; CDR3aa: CASNWAASGGNEQFF
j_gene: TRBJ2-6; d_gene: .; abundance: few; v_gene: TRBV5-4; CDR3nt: TGTGCCAGCAGCTTTGGGCCGGGGACCAACGTCCTGACTTTC; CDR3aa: CASSFGPGTNVLTF
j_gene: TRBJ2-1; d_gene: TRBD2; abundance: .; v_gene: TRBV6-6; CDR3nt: TGTGCCAGCAGTCCTAGACCGGGACTACAGTACAATGAGCAGTTCTTC; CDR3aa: CASSPRPGLQYNEQFF
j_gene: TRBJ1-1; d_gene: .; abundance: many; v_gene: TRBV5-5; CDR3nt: TGTGCCAGCGGAAGGGGTGGGGAAGCTTTCTTT; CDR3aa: CASGRGGEAFF
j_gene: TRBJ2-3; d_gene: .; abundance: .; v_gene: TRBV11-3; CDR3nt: TGTGCCAGCAGTCAGGGCGATAACACAGATACGCAGTATTTT; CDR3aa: CASSQGDNTDTQYF
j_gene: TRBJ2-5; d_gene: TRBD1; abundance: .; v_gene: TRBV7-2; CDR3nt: TGTGCCAGCAGCTTAGGGGGACAGAAAGAGACCCAGTACTTC; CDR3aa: CASSLGGQKETQYF
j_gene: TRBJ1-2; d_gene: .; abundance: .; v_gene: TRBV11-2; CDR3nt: TGTGCCAGCAGCTCTATAAACGGTTTTCTAGATGGCTACACCTTC; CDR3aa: CASSSINGFLDGYTF
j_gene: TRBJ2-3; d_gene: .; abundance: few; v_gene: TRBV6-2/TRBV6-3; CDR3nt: TGTGCCAGCAACCCTTGGGGAGGCCCAGATACGCAGTATTTT; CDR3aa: CASNPWGGPDTQYF
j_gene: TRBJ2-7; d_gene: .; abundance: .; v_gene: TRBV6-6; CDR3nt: TGTGCCAGCAGTCCCCAGGTCTTTGAGCAGTACTTC; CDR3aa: CASSPQVFEQYF
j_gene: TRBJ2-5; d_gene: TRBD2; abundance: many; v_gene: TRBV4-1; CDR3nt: TGCGCCAGCAGCCAAGACCCCAATCTAGCGGGGGGACAAGAGACCCAGTACTTC; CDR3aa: CASSQDPNLAGGQETQYF
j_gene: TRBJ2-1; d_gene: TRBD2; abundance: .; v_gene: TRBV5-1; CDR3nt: TGCGCCAGCAGCTTTGGAGCGGGGGGGACTTTCTATGAGCAGTTCTTC; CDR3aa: CASSFGAGGTFYEQFF
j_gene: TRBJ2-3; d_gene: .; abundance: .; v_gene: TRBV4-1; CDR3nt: TGCGCCAGCAGCCAAGAGAACGGGGGCGCAGATACGCAGTATTTT; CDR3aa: CASSQENGGADTQYF
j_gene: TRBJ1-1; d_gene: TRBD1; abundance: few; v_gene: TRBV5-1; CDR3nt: TGCGCCAGCAGCGATAGGGTCGGGGACAGGGCTTTCTTT; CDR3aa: CASSDRVGDRAFF
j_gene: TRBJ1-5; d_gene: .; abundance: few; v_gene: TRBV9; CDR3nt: TGTGCCAGCAGCGTAGGACGGGATCAGCCCCAGCATTTT; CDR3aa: CASSVGRDQPQHF
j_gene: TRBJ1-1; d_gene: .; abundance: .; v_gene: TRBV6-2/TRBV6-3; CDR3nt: TGTGCCAGCAGGGGCCGGACAGTAAAGAACACTGAAGCTTTCTTT; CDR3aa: CASRGRTVKNTEAFF
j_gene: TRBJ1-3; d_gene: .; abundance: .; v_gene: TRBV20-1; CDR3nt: TGCAGTGCTCCTTTCGGGACGGCTGGAAACACCATATATTTT; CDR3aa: CSAPFGTAGNTIYF
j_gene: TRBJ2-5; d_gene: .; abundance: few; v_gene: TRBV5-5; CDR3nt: TGTGCCAGCAGCTTGAGGTTGGCGGGGTATTCTGGTGAGACCCAGTACTTC; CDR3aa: CASSLRLAGYSGETQYF
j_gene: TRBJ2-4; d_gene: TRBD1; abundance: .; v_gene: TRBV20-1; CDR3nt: TGCAGTGCACCCTTCGCGGGACAGGAAAAAAACATTCAGTACTTC; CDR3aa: CSAPFAGQEKNIQYF
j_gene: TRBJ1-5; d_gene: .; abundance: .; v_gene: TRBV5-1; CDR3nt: TGCGCCAGCAGCTTGGAGGCAGGGTTTAGCCAGCCCCAGCATTTT; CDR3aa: CASSLEAGFSQPQHF
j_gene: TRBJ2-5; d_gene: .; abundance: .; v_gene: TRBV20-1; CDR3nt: TGCAGTGCGAGTACCGGGGACGAAAAGACCCAGTACTTC; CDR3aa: CSASTGDEKTQYF
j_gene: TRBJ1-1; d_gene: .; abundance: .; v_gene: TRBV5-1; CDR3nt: TGCGCCAGCAGCTTTGCGGGTGATAGGACTGAAGCTTTCTTT; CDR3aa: CASSFAGDRTEAFF
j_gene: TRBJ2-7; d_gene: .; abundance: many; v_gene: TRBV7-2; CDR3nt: TGTGCCAGCAGCTTCCGGATCAGCTCCTACGAGCAGTACTTC; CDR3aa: CASSFRISSYEQYF
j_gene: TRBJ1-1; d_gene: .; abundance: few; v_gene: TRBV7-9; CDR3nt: TGTGCCAGCAGCCGCGTGTGGGAGGCCGGGGTGAACACTGAAGCTTTCTTT; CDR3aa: CASSRVWEAGVNTEAFF
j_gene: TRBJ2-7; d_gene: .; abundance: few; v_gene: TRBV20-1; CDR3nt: TGCAGTGCTTGGACCCCGGGGCAATCCTACGAGCAGTACTTC; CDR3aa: CSAWTPGQSYEQYF
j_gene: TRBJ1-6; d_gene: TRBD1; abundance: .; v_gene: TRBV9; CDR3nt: TGTGCCAGCAGCGCCCGCGGACAGGGTGATAATTCACCCCTCCACTTT; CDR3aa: CASSARGQGDNSPLHF
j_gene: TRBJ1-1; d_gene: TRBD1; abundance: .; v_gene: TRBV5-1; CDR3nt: TGCGCCAGCAGCTTGGGCGCGGGAGGACAGGGGATACCTTTCTTT; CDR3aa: CASSLGAGGQGIPFF
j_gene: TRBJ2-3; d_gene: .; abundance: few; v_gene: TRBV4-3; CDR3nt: TGCGCCAGCAGCCAAGAGGGGAGGATACCAGATACGCAGTATTTT; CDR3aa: CASSQEGRIPDTQYF
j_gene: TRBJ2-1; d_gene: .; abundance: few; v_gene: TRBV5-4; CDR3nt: TGTGCCAGTTCTCTCCAGGGAACACGCAACAATGAGCAGTTCTTC; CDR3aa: CASSLQGTRNNEQFF
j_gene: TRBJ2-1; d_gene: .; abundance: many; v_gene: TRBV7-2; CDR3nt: TGTGCCAGCAGCTCCCTAGTGGGTGAGCAGTTCTTC; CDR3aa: CASSSLVGEQFF
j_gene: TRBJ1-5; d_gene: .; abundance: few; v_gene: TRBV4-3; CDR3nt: TGCGCCAGCAGCCTGGGCAGGGTGGTTCAGCCCCAGCATTTT; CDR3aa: CASSLGRVVQPQHF
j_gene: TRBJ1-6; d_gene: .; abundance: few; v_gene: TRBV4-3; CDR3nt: TGCGCCAGCAGCCAAGAGAGTAATCGGATTTCACCCCTCCACTTT; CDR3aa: CASSQESNRISPLHF
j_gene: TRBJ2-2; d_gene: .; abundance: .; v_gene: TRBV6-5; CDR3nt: TGTGCCAGCAGTTACTCGCCAGTACGCACCGGGGAGCTGTTTTTT; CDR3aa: CASSYSPVRTGELFF
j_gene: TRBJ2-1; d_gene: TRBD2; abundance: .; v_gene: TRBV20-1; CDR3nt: TGCAGTGCTAGCGGACTAGCGGGGGGGTCCCATGAGCAGTTCTTC; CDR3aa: CSASGLAGGSHEQFF
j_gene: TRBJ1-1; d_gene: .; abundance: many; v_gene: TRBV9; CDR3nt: TGTGCCAGCAGCGCGACTACAGAGAACACTGAAGCTTTCTTT; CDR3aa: CASSATTENTEAFF
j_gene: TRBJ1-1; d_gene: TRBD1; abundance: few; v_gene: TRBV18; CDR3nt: TGTGCCAGCTCACGCGGACAGGATAGAAATGAAGCTTTCTTT; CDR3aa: CASSRGQDRNEAFF
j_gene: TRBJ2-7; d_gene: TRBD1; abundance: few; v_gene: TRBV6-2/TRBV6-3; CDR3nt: TGTGCCAGTCGGGACAGCTATTCCTACGAGCAGTACTTC; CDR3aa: CASRDSYSYEQYF
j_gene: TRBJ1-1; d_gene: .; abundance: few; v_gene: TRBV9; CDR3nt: TGTGCCAGCAGCGTAGCTCTCGGAGTGACTGAAGCTTTCTTT; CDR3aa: CASSVALGVTEAFF
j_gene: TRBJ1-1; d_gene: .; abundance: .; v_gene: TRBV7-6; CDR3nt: TGTGCCAGCAGCTTGCAGGGATCCGAAGCTTTCTTT; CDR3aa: CASSLQGSEAFF
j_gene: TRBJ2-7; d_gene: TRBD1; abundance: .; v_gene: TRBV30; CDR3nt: TGTGCCTGGAAAGTTCGACAGGGCTACGAGCAGTACTTC; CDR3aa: CAWKVRQGYEQYF
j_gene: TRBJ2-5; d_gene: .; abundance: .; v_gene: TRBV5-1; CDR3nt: TGCGCCAGCAGCCGAATACCACACCAAGAGACCCAGTACTTC; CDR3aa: CASSRIPHQETQYF
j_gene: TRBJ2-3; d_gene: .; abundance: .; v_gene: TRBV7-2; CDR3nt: TGTGCCAGCAAACGGGGTGACACAGATACGCAGTATTTT; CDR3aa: CASKRGDTDTQYF
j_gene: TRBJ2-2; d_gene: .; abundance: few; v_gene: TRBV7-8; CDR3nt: TGTGCCAGCAGCTTAGCCTCCAGGGTCAGGACCGGGGAGCTGTTTTTT; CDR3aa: CASSLASRVRTGELFF
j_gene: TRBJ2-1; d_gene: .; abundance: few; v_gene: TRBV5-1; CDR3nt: TGCGCCAGCAGCCCGGACTACAATGAGCAGTTCTTC; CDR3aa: CASSPDYNEQFF